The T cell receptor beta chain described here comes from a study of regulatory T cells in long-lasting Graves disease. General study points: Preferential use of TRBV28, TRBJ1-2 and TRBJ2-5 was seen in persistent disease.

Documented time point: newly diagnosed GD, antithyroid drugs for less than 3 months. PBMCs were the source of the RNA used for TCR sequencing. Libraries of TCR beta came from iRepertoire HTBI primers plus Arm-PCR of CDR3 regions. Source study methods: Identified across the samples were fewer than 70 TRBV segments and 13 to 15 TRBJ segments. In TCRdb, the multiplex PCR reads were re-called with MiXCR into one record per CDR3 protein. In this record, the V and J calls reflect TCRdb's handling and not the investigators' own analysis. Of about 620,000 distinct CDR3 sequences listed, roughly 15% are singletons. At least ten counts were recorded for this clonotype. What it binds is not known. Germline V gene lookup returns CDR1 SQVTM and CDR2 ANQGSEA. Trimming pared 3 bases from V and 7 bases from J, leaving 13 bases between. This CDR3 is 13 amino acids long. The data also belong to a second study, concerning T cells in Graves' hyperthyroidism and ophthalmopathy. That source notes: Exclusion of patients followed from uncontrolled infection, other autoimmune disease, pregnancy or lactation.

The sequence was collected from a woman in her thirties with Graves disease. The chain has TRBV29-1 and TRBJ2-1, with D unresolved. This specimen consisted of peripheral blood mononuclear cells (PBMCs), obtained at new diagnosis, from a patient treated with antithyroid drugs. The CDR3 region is CSVDTVRVNEQFF. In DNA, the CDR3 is TGCAGCGTTGATACGGTTCGGGTGAATGAGCAGTTCTTC.